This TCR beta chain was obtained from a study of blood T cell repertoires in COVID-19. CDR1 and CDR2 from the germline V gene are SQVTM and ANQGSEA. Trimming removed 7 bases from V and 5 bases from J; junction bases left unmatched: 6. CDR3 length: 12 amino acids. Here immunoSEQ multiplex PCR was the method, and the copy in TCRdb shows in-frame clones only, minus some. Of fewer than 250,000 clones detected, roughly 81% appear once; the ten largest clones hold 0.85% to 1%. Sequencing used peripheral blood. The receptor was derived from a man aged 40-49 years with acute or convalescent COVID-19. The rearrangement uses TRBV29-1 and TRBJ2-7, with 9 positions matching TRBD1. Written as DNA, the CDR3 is TGCAGCGCCTCGGGACAGGGCGACGAGCAGTACTTC. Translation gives CSASGQGDEQYF.